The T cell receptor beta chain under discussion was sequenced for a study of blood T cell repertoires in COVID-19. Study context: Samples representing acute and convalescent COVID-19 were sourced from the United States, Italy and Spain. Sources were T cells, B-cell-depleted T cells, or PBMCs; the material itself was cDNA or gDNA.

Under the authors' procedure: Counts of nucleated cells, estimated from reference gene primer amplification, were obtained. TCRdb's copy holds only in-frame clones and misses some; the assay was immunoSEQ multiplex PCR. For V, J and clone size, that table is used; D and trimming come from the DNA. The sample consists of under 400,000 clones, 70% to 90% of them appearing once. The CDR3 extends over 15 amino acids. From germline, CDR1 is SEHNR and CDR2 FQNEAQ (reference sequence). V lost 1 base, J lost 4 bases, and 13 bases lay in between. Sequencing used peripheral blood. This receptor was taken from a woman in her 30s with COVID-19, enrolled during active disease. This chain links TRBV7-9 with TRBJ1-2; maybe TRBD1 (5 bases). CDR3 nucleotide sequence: TGTGCCAGCAGCTTAGTCGGCCCGGGGGGCTATGGCTACACCTTC. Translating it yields CASSLVGPGGYGYTF.